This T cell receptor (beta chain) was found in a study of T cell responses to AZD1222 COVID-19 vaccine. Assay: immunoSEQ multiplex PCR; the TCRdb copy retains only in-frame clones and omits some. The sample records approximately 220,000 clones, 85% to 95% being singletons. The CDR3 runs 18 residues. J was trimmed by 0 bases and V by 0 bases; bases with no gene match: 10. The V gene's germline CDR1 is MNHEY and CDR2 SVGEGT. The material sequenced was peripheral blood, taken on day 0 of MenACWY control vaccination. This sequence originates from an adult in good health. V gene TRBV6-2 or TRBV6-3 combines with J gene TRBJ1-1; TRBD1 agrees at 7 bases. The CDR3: CASSYSRGRVPMNTEAFF. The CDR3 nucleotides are TGTGCCAGCAGTTACTCGAGGGGGCGAGTCCCCATGAACACTGAAGCTTTCTTT.